Each of the 18 T cell receptor beta chains below was sequenced from the same sample in a study of naive and memory T cell subsets. The beta constant-region primer was an equimolar mix of two oligonucleotides covering TRBC1 and TRBC2. Nested alpha and beta constant-region primers with the SP2 primer drove four PCR rounds on ligated cDNA. TCRdb reprocessed the UMI-ligation and nested PCR reads with MiXCR, giving one entry per CDR3 protein. The repertoire has approximately 80,000 distinct CDR3 sequences, about 9.9% of them found once; the top ten carry 1.2%. Sample: naive CD8+ T cells from blood. The receptor source for this set is a human donor in good health.

This clonotype was counted only a few times. This chain uses TRBV4-1 with TRBJ2-7; D unclear. The CDR3 has 14 residues. V was cut by 4 bases and J by 6 bases, with 16 bases left in between. From germline, CDR1 is MGHRA and CDR2 YSYEKL. The CDR3 DNA follows: TGCGCCAGCAGCCCCAGACCCCCTCCGGGCGAGCAGTACTTC. As protein: CASSPRPPPGEQYF.

This clonotype has ten or more counts. The chain carries TRBV9 and TRBJ2-3; TRBD1 matches 10 bases. V lost 2 bases to trimming and J lost 3 bases; unmatched junction nucleotides: 3. CDR1 and CDR2 from the germline V gene are SGDLS and YYNGEE. CDR3 size: 15 residues. The CDR3 bases are TGTGCCAGCAGCGTCGGGACAGGGGTAACAGATACGCAGTATTTT. It encodes CASSVGTGVTDTQYF.

This clonotype appeared many times. The chain couples TRBV7-9 to TRBJ1-1, with 7 bases that match TRBD1. CDR1 SEHNR and CDR2 FQNEAQ come from the germline V gene (reference sequence). This CDR3 spans 13 amino acids. Trimming removed 6 bases from V and 0 bases from J; junction bases left unmatched: 1. The CDR3 DNA follows: TGTGCCAGCAGGGGACAGCTGAACACTGAAGCTTTCTTT. It translates to CASRGQLNTEAFF.

This clonotype was counted ten times or more. The chain's CDR3 is CASSENRDRAAHEQYF. For the CDR3, the DNA is TGTGCCAGCAGCGAAAACCGGGACAGGGCGGCCCACGAGCAGTACTTC. The chain employs TRBV9 and TRBJ2-7, with 9 positions matching TRBD1. Germline V gene data show CDR1 as SGDLS and CDR2 as YYNGEE. V lost 3 bases and J lost 5; bases outside the gene matches: 12. The CDR3 totals 16 residues. The full variable domain, rest sourced from reference TRBV9 and TRBJ2-7, is DSGVTQTPKHLITATGQRVTLRCSPRSGDLSVYWYQQSLDQGLQFLIQYYNGEERAKGNILERFSAQQFPDLHSELNLSSLELGDSALYFCASSENRDRAAHEQYFGPGTRLTVT.

This clonotype has just a few counts. The rearrangement uses TRBV9 and TRBJ1-5, with a possible D match to TRBD1 (5 bases). CDR1 is SGDLS, CDR2 YYNGEE, per germline. Trimming removed 3 bases at V and 1 base at J, with 11 bases between. CDR3 length equals 15 residues. CDR3 DNA: TGTGCCAGCAGCGAGCGCGGGGACAGCAATCAGCCCCAGCATTTT. This translates into CASSERGDSNQPQHF.

This clonotype was picked up many times. The genes are TRBV30 and TRBJ2-7, with TRBD1 matching over 10 bases. CDR1 and CDR2 (germline): GTSNPN, SVGIG (reference sequence). The CDR3 is 14 amino acids. The V and J ends lost 5 bases and 5 bases, in that order; junction bases with no gene match: 9. The CDR3 DNA is TGTGCCTGGTCTTCCGGGACAGGGGTTCACGAGCAGTACTTC. Its translation is CAWSSGTGVHEQYF.

This clonotype was recorded a few times. The rearrangement joins TRBV23-1 to TRBJ1-1; 8 nucleotides agree with TRBD1. Being an ORF, TRBV23-1 has a function that is uncertain. This CDR3 contains 15 residues. Germline trimming cut 4 bases from V and 4 bases from J; bases unmatched to any gene: 8. The CDR3: CASSPETGEGTEAFF. The CDR3 DNA is TGCGCCAGCAGTCCTGAGACAGGGGAGGGCACTGAAGCTTTCTTT.

This clonotype was detected only a few times. The V and J genes are TRBV12-3 or TRBV12-4 and TRBJ2-1, with TRBD1 matching 8 bases. With V trimmed by 5 bases and J by 10 bases, 7 bases remained unmatched. The CDR3 has 13 residues. This CDR3 reads CASSPLGQGEQFF. The CDR3 nucleotides read TGTGCCAGCAGTCCCCTCGGACAGGGAGAGCAGTTCTTC.

This chain uses TRBV27 with TRBJ2-7; 12 bases agree with TRBD2. CDR3 length: 16 amino acids. Germline V CDR1 and CDR2: MNHEY, SMNVEV (reference sequence). V lost 6 bases to trimming and J lost 4 bases; unmatched junction nucleotides: 10. The CDR3 DNA sequence: TGTGCCAGCAGGCCGGACCCGGGACTAGCGGGTTACGAGCAGTACTTC. The encoded protein is CASRPDPGLAGYEQYF.

In its sample, this clonotype was seen a few times. V and J are TRBV9 and TRBJ1-1, with 7 bases fitting TRBD1. Germline V CDR1 and CDR2: SGDLS, YYNGEE. After removal of 4 bases from V and 1 base from J, the junction contained 10 bases not matched to a gene. This CDR3 is 16 amino acids long. The CDR3 is CASSPETGLWNTEAFF. CDR3 nucleotide sequence: TGTGCCAGCAGCCCCGAGACAGGGCTTTGGAACACTGAAGCTTTCTTT.

The rearrangement uses TRBV7-2 and TRBJ2-3, with TRBD2 as a possible D gene (6 bases). The CDR3 loop spans 15 amino acids. The germline V and J ends were trimmed by 5 bases and 1 base, with 13 bases remaining between them. Germline CDR1 reads SGHTA; CDR2 reads FQGNSA. The CDR3 nucleotides are TGTGCCAGCAGCATACGACTAGGAGGCACAGATACGCAGTATTTT. As protein: CASSIRLGGTDTQYF.

The chain links TRBV27 to TRBJ2-1; D is unclear. V was pared by 6 bases and J by 0 bases, with 3 bases between. This CDR3 has 12 amino acids. Germline V lookup: CDR1 MNHEY, CDR2 SMNVEV (reference sequence). CDR3 nucleotides: TGTGCCAGCAGGAGCTCCTACAATGAGCAGTTCTTC. It specifies CASRSSYNEQFF.

This clonotype was counted a few times. The chain has TRBV9 and TRBJ2-1; D gene ambiguous. Germline V CDR1 and CDR2: SGDLS, YYNGEE. Trimming shortened V by 0 bases and J by 7 bases, and 5 bases separated the two germline ends. CDR3 length: 12 amino acids. The CDR3 is CASSVVQNEQFF. The CDR3 coding sequence is TGTGCCAGCAGCGTAGTTCAAAATGAGCAGTTCTTC.

This clonotype has at least ten counts. The CDR3 loop reads CASSQNRGAGQPQHF. CDR3 nucleotides: TGTGCCAGCAGCCAAAACAGGGGTGCGGGTCAGCCCCAGCATTTT. V and J are TRBV7-2 and TRBJ1-5; 7 bases map to TRBD1. Germline CDR1 SGHTA, CDR2 FQGNSA. J was trimmed by 6 bases and V by 5 bases; bases with no gene match: 10. CDR3 size: 15 residues.

V and J are TRBV12-3 or TRBV12-4 and TRBJ2-3; D perhaps matches TRBD2 (5 bases). Trimming pared 8 bases from V and 2 bases from J, leaving 11 bases between. The length of the CDR3 is 13 residues. This chain's CDR3 is CASCTGDTDTQYF. DNA of the CDR3: TGTGCCAGCTGTACCGGGGACACAGATACGCAGTATTTT.

In this sample, this clonotype turned up many times. The chain employs TRBV5-1 and TRBJ1-1, with no clear D. Germline loops: CDR1 SGHRS, CDR2 YFSETQ. CDR3 length: 14 amino acids. V was shortened by 2 bases and J by 0 bases, with 8 bases between the two germline ends. CDR3 sequence (DNA): TGCGCCAGCAGCTTTCCGGGAATGAACACTGAAGCTTTCTTT. It is translated as CASSFPGMNTEAFF.

The chain combines TRBV15 with TRBJ2-1; 13 bases match TRBD2. Germline V gives CDR1 LNHNV, CDR2 YYDKDF (reference sequence). The CDR3 runs to 13 residues. V trimming: 6 bases; J trimming: 8 bases; junction bases outside the gene matches: 1. The CDR3 DNA reads TGTGCCACCAGACTAGCGGGAGGGTATGAGCAGTTCTTC. It is translated as CATRLAGGYEQFF. The variable domain in full, completed from reference TRBV15 and TRBJ2-1, reads DAMVIQNPRYQVTQFGKPVTLSCSQTLNHNVMYWYQQKSSQAPKLLFHYYDKDFNNEADTPDNFQSRRPNTSFCFLDIRSPGLGDTAMYLCATRLAGGYEQFFGPGTRLTVL.

The rearrangement joins TRBV6-8 to TRBJ2-1; weak D call: TRBD2 (6 bases). V gave up 0 bases and J gave up 9 bases, with 30 bases separating them. Germline V lookup: CDR1 MNHGY, CDR2 SAAAGT. This CDR3 has 20 amino acids. The CDR3 protein is CASSYSTPPQVSPEGGEQFF. The CDR3 region has the DNA TGTGCCAGCAGTTACTCGACTCCCCCTCAGGTGTCCCCGGAGGGAGGTGAGCAGTTCTTC.